These 26 T cell receptor beta chains were all obtained from the same sample, sequenced in a study of CD8 T cells in Susac syndrome. It was with random hexamers that roughly 0.5 to 1 ug RNA was reverse transcribed. A single record per CDR3 protein comes from TCRdb applying MiXCR to the immunoSEQ multiplex PCR reads. The sample includes some 150,000 distinct CDR3 sequences, roughly 94% of them seen just once. What was sequenced was CD4+ T cells from PBMCs. The origin of the receptors is a human donor in good health.

The chain joins TRBV30 to TRBJ1-1, with TRBD1 matching 10 bases. The CDR3 is 18 amino acids. The ends lost 2 bases at V and 0 bases at J; junction bases unmatched: 12. The V gene's germline CDR1 is GTSNPN and CDR2 SVGIG (reference sequence). CDR3 nucleotides: TGTGCCTGGAGTATTAAGCCGACAGGGGGCACCATGAACACTGAAGCTTTCTTT. It is translated as CAWSIKPTGGTMNTEAFF.

This rearrangement joins TRBV3-1 to TRBJ2-1; 12 bases align to TRBD2. Trimming removed 2 bases from V and 7 bases from J; junction bases left unmatched: 6. Germline assignment: CDR1 LGHDT and CDR2 YNNKEL (reference sequence). The CDR3 is 16 amino acids. CDR3 bases: TGTGCCAGCAGCCAAACCAGGACTAGCGGGAAGAATGAGCAGTTCTTC. This translates into CASSQTRTSGKNEQFF.

The chain carries TRBV5-4 and TRBJ1-2; maybe TRBD1 (5 bases). Germline CDR1 is SGHNT and CDR2 is YYREEE (reference sequence). Trimming stripped 2 bases from V and 4 bases from J, with 12 bases between. The CDR3 has 14 residues. This CDR3 is CASSLGQAGYGYTF. CDR3 bases: TGTGCCAGCAGCTTAGGACAAGCCGGCTATGGCTACACCTTC. Variable domain in full (rest from reference TRBV5-4 and TRBJ1-2): ETGVTQSPTHLIKTRGQQVTLRCSSQSGHNTVSWYQQALGQGPQFIFQYYREEENGRGNFPPRFSGLQFPNYSSELNVNALELDDSALYLCASSLGQAGYGYTFGSGTRLTVV.

The chain is built from TRBV28 and TRBJ2-7, with D unresolved. This CDR3 region has 11 residues. Germline V gives CDR1 MDHEN, CDR2 SYDVKM. The V end lost 3 bases, the J end lost 4 bases, and 4 bases lay between the germline ends. The CDR3 here is CASSFQYEQYF. The CDR3 DNA is TGTGCCAGCAGTTTCCAGTACGAGCAGTACTTC.

The chain links TRBV5-1 to TRBJ1-2; possible D gene TRBD1, 5 bases. The V end was cut by 5 bases, the J end by 2 bases, with 10 bases between. The CDR3 is 13 residues long. Germline CDR1 SGHRS, CDR2 YFSETQ. The CDR3 region is CASRSDRNYGYTF. Written as DNA, the CDR3 is TGCGCCAGCAGGTCCGACAGAAACTATGGCTACACCTTC.

The chain recombines TRBV20-1 with TRBJ2-7; the match to TRBD2 covers 12 bases. CDR3 length: 13 residues. After removal of 3 bases from V and 4 bases from J, the junction contained 1 base not matched to a gene. CDR1 and CDR2 (germline): DFQATT, SNEGSKA (reference sequence). CDR3 DNA: TGCAGTGCTAGGACTAGCGGGAGATACGAGCAGTACTTC. This codes for CSARTSGRYEQYF.

This clonotype was counted once. The rearrangement joins TRBV29-1 to TRBJ2-2; D may match TRBD1 or TRBD2 (5 bases each). The CDR3 is made up of 14 amino acids. The V gene's germline CDR1 is SQVTM and CDR2 ANQGSEA. Trimming removed 4 bases from V and 5 bases from J, with 14 bases in between. In nucleotides, the CDR3 is TGCAGCGTTGCAGAGGTTGGGGGAACCGGGGAGCTGTTTTTT. Protein sequence: CSVAEVGGTGELFF.

The chain employs TRBV20-1 and TRBJ2-1; no clear D. The V end lost 6 bases, the J end lost 0 bases, and 15 bases lay between the germline ends. Germline CDR1 is DFQATT and CDR2 is SNEGSKA (reference sequence). The CDR3 has 15 amino acids. The CDR3 DNA sequence: TGCAGTGCCACCTCTTCCTCCCCCTCCTACAATGAGCAGTTCTTC. Protein product: CSATSSSPSYNEQFF.

V gene TRBV7-2 combines with J gene TRBJ1-5; 7 nucleotides agree with TRBD1. Germline V CDR1 and CDR2: SGHTA, FQGNSA. Trimming cost V 3 bases and J 5 bases; bases outside gene matches: 10. The CDR3 covers 16 residues. The CDR3 DNA sequence: TGTGCCAGCAGCTTTTCCCTTAGACAGGGCGATCAGCCCCAGCATTTT. Translation: CASSFSLRQGDQPQHF.

CDR3 nucleotides: TGTGCCAGCAGCCAAGAAGGGCGTACTATGGTTCAAGAGACCCAGTACTTC. This codes for CASSQEGRTMVQETQYF. The chain uses TRBV4-2 and TRBJ2-5, with D hard to call. V was clipped by 0 bases and J by 2 bases, with 16 bases between them. Germline V gene sequence: CDR1 LGHNA, CDR2 YNFKEQ. The CDR3 totals 17 residues.

V usage is TRBV5-4 and J usage is TRBJ1-2, with 8 positions matching TRBD1. This CDR3 region has 14 residues. V was clipped by 3 bases and J by 8 bases; unmatched bases: 9. Germline V gene sequence: CDR1 SGHNT, CDR2 YYREEE (reference sequence). In DNA form, the CDR3 reads TGTGCCAGCAGCTCCGGGGCGGACAGGGTAGGCTACACCTTC. It specifies CASSSGADRVGYTF.

Comments on this clonotype: The junction and the germline gene differ at one end; a read error may be behind it. The CDR3 spells CSARTVNPNHGYTF. The CDR3 bases are TGCAGTGCTAGAACTGTCAATCCTAACCATGGCTACACCTTC. The rearrangement links TRBV20-1 to TRBJ1-2, with unresolved D. Germline loops: CDR1 DFQATT, CDR2 SNEGSKA (reference sequence). This CDR3 region has 14 residues.

The J gene is TRBJ2-1, the V gene TRBV7-9, with 11 bases identical to TRBD1. With 6 bases clipped from V and 7 bases from J, the junction kept 8 bases outside the gene matches. This CDR3 is 15 amino acids long. Per the germline V gene, CDR1 is SEHNR and CDR2 is FQNEAQ (reference sequence). CDR3 amino acids: CASRQGQGALNEQFF. In DNA, the CDR3 is TGTGCCAGCAGACAAGGACAGGGGGCTTTGAATGAGCAGTTCTTC.

The chain carries TRBV30 and TRBJ2-3; 8 bases match TRBD1. V trimming: 3 bases; J trimming: 7 bases; junction bases outside the gene matches: 15. This CDR3 contains 16 residues. CDR1 GTSNPN and CDR2 SVGIG come from the germline V gene (reference sequence). The DNA of the CDR3 is TGTGCCTGGAGCCTAACCAGGGGGCCTGTATCGAATACGCAGTATTTT. Protein: CAWSLTRGPVSNTQYF.

The J gene is TRBJ1-1, the V gene TRBV20-1; possible D gene TRBD1, 6 bases. This CDR3 is 14 amino acids long. Germline V gene lookup returns CDR1 DFQATT and CDR2 SNEGSKA (reference sequence). The germline V and J ends were trimmed by 4 bases and 4 bases, with 16 bases remaining between them. CDR3 sequence: CSAIKGGGGTEAFF. In nucleotides, the CDR3 is TGCAGTGCTATAAAGGGAGGGGGTGGCACTGAAGCTTTCTTT.

The CDR3 loop is CASGLGGLNSYEQYF. CDR3 nucleotide sequence: TGTGCTAGTGGTTTGGGGGGACTGAATTCCTACGAGCAGTACTTC. V usage is TRBV12-5 and J usage is TRBJ2-7, with D tentatively TRBD2 (6 bases). V was cut by 1 base and J by 1 base, with 11 bases left in between. CDR3 length: 15 amino acids. The germline V gene has CDR1 LGHNT and CDR2 FRNRAP.

V and J are TRBV24-1 and TRBJ2-5, with 7 bases aligning to TRBD2. The germline V gene encodes CDR1 KGHDR and CDR2 SFDVKD. This CDR3 has 13 amino acids. J gave up 5 bases and V 5 bases, and 4 bases lay outside the gene matches. In DNA form, the CDR3 reads TGTGCCACCAGTGGGCGGGGAGGGGAGACCCAGTACTTC. Amino acid sequence: CATSGRGGETQYF.

This chain uses TRBV28 with TRBJ1-1; 10 bases line up with TRBD1. In germline, CDR1 is MDHEN, CDR2 SYDVKM. The junction had 9 bases not matched to a gene; V was cut back by 7 bases and J by 10 bases. This CDR3 is built from 13 residues. The DNA of the CDR3 is TGTGCCAGCACCGGGACAGGGGAGTTGCGAGCTTTCTTT. As protein: CASTGTGELRAFF.

CDR3 sequence: CASSSLGYEQYF. CDR3 DNA: TGTGCCAGCAGTTCGCTAGGATACGAGCAGTACTTC. The chain employs TRBV27 and TRBJ2-7, with unresolved D. The CDR3 consists of 12 residues. Germline V gene data show CDR1 as MNHEY and CDR2 as SMNVEV (reference sequence). Trimming left V 4 bases short and J 4 bases short, with 8 bases between.

The V and J genes are TRBV6-2 or TRBV6-3 and TRBJ1-2, with TRBD1 matching over 7 bases. Trimming took 4 bases from V and 4 from J; bases not matched to a gene: 15. From germline, CDR1 is MNHEY and CDR2 SVGEGT. There are 17 residues in the CDR3. CDR3 region: CASSSFPGQAGIYGYTF. Here the CDR3 DNA reads TGTGCCAGCAGTTCCTTCCCCGGACAGGCCGGGATCTATGGCTACACCTTC.

The chain is built from TRBV28 and TRBJ2-4; 7 nucleotides align to TRBD2. The CDR3 has 16 amino acids. Germline assignment: CDR1 MDHEN and CDR2 SYDVKM. V lost 6 bases to trimming and J lost 0 bases; unmatched junction nucleotides: 8. CDR3 sequence (DNA): TGTGCCAGCAGCTCCGCGGGGGTTCTAGCCAAAAACATTCAGTACTTC. It is translated as CASSSAGVLAKNIQYF.

In this sample, this clonotype turned up once. The rearrangement links TRBV27 to TRBJ1-2, with TRBD1 identical over 11 bases. From germline, CDR1 is MNHEY and CDR2 SMNVEV (reference sequence). CDR3 length: 15 amino acids. The J segment lost 2 bases and the V segment lost 3 bases, leaving 2 bases of the junction unmatched. DNA for the CDR3: TGTGCCAGCAGTTTTTGGGACAGGGGGAACTATGGCTACACCTTC. This translates into CASSFWDRGNYGYTF.

The chain uses TRBV20-1 and TRBJ1-2; D gene uncertain. V was clipped by 0 bases and J by 7 bases, with 15 bases between them. The CDR3 covers 14 residues. Germline lookup yields CDR1 DFQATT and CDR2 SNEGSKA (reference sequence). As DNA, the CDR3 is TGCAGTGCTAGAGATAGTCGGAGGGATGGTGGCTACACCTTC. This sequence encodes CSARDSRRDGGYTF.

V is TRBV7-8 and J is TRBJ2-1, with D possibly TRBD2 on 5 matching bases. V lost 3 bases and J lost 10, with 7 bases in between. Per germline, CDR1 SGHVS and CDR2 FQNEAQ. This CDR3 region has 11 residues. CDR3 loop: CASSFGVEQFF. CDR3 coding DNA: TGTGCCAGCAGCTTCGGGGTAGAGCAGTTCTTC.

The rearrangement joins TRBV3-1 to TRBJ2-5; D gene uncertain. CDR1 is LGHDT and CDR2 is YNNKEL in the germline V gene (reference sequence). V was shortened by 2 bases and J by 2 bases, with 9 bases between the two germline ends. The CDR3 contains 14 residues. The CDR3 DNA is TGTGCCAGCAGCCAAAGGGCTGTTCAAGAGACCCAGTACTTC. It yields the protein CASSQRAVQETQYF.

The chain's CDR3 is CASSLSDRGDFLAKNIQYF. DNA for the CDR3: TGTGCCAGCAGCTTATCGGACAGGGGGGATTTCCTAGCCAAAAACATTCAGTACTTC. The genes are TRBV7-9 and TRBJ2-4, with 10 bases that match TRBD1. The germline V gene has CDR1 SEHNR and CDR2 FQNEAQ (reference sequence). The V gene end was trimmed by 2 bases and the J gene end by 0 bases; junction bases not matched to a gene: 10. CDR3 length: 19 amino acids.